Sequencing of this T cell receptor beta chain was carried out in a study of blood T cell repertoires in COVID-19. The method was immunoSEQ multiplex PCR; TCRdb's version includes in-frame clones alone and lacks a portion of them. The repertoire holds approximately 96,000 clones, more than 70% seen once, with about 2.9% in the top ten. The sequenced sample was peripheral blood. The TCR was taken from a woman of 80 years or more with acute or convalescent COVID-19.

The CDR3 sequence: CAIRPGVGEKLFF. The CDR3 DNA follows: TGTGCCATCAGACCCGGGGTTGGTGAAAAACTGTTTTTT. The chain links TRBV10-3 to TRBJ1-4; D ambiguous. The CDR3 length is 13 residues. Between the trimmed V and J ends, which lost 6 bases and 7 bases, there was a span of 12 bases. From germline, CDR1 is ENHRY and CDR2 SYGVKD.